The T cell receptor beta chain described here comes from a study of cytomegalovirus exposure and HLA in healthy donors. Looking at the study overall: Researchers found that just over 80% of fewer than 450 genotyped donors fell within the Caucasian-associated ancestry cluster.

Vbeta (60) and Jbeta (13) primers were used in the PCR. The protocol was immunoSEQ multiplex PCR, while the TCRdb copy is restricted to in-frame clones and leaves out a portion. The data contain roughly 150,000 clones, around 75% of them singletons. The germline V and J ends were trimmed by 1 base and 0 bases, with 13 bases remaining between them. CDR1 SGHNT and CDR2 YYREEE come from the germline V gene (reference sequence). CDR3 length: 16 residues. As concerns this clone: Its target is unknown.

Donors were ostensibly healthy at sampling, although undocumented immune exposures were probable. Study-wide points: The study reported that TCR beta sequences accurately predicted HLA-A and HLA-B alleles in most subjects. Looking again later, the authors saw that most CMV-associated TCR beta chains seemed HLA-restricted.

This sequence originates from a woman between 45 and 65 years old in good health and CMV-seropositive. This chain links TRBV5-4 with TRBJ1-2; D ambiguous. The specimen was PBMCs. CDR3 protein: CASSLNSGIANYGYTF. The CDR3 DNA reads as TGTGCCAGCAGCTTGAACAGCGGAATAGCTAACTATGGCTACACCTTC.